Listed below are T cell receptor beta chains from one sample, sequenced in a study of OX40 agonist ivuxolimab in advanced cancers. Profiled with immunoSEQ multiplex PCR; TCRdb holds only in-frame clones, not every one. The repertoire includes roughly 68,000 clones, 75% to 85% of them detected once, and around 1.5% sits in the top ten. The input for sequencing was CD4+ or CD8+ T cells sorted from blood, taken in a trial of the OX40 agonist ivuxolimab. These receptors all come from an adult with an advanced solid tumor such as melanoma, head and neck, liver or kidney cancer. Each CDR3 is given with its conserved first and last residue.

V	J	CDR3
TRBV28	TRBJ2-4	CASAKQGKRQYF
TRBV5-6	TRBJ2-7	CASSFNIRSSYEQYF
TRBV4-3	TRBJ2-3	CASSQERSVGDTQYF
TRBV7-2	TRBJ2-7	CASSLDPKGIYEQYF
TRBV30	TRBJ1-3	CAWSRGHGNTIYF
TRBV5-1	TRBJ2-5	CASSKRQGAETQYF
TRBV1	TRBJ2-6	CTSSHSGREGQINSGANVLTF
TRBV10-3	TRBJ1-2	CAISGATGDGYTF
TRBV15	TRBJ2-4	CATSRDSVGRLAKNIQYF
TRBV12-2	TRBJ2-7	CASRERLARIFSSYEQYF
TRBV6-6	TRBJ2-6	CASRQASGANVLTF
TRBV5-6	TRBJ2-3	CASSSGLAGWDTQYF
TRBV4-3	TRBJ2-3	CASSQDGTRGTQYF
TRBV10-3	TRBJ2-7	CAIGSGTGSYEQYF
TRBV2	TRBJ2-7	CASSEAPLAGGSYEQYF
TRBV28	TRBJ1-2	CASSMGGSPSYGYTF
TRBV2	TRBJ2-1	CASSGNNEQFF
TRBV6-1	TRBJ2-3	CASGPSQGTDTQYF
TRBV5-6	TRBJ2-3	CASSLLGRESDTQYF
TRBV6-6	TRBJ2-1	CASSPGNNEQFF
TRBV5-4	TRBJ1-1	CASSSRGGTRNTEAFF
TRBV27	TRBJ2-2	CASIRRLAGRGTGELFF
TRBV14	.	CASSPRATLTGEQYF
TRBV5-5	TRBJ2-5	CASSLGGQSETQYF
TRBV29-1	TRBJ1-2	CSVELWEEHGYTF
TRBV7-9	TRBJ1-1	CASSLDAILNTEAFF
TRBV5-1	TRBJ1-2	CASSLDDSPYGYTF